This T cell receptor beta chain originates from a study of molecular identifiers for immune sequencing clone quantification. Study-wide findings and caveats: In naive cells, clones above 20 RNA copies held under 1% of molecules, whereas in effector cells they held over 97%.

TCRdb fed the PCR reads into MiXCR, producing one record per CDR3 protein. The profile shows about 640,000 distinct CDR3 sequences, about 20% of them singletons. Details on this clonotype: What it binds is unknown.

The CDR3 runs 13 residues. From germline, CDR1 is SGHDT and CDR2 YYEEEE. Trimming removed 4 bases from V and 5 bases from J, with 12 bases in between. Sorted cell numbers of about 19,000 to 1,000,000, with 10%, 30% or 50% RNA, served as input for naive CD8 libraries. The specimen sequenced was naive CD8+ T cells from blood, with Jurkat cell RNA spiked in. Subset here: FACS-sorted CD8+CD4-CCR7+CD45RA+ naive T cells. The clonotype comes from a human donor in good health. Some libraries in this study had Jurkat cell RNA spiked in. J is TRBJ2-5 and V is TRBV5-6; no clear D. For the CDR3, the DNA is TGTGCCAGCAGCGTCACGGACGAGGAGACCCAGTACTTC. Translation gives CASSVTDEETQYF. Together with reference TRBV5-6 and TRBJ2-5, the CDR3 gives the full variable domain: DAGVTQSPTHLIKTRGQQVTLRCSPKSGHDTVSWYQQALGQGPQFIFQYYEEEERQRGNFPDRFSGHQFPNYSSELNVNALLLGDSALYLCASSVTDEETQYFGPGTRLLVL.